Below are 27 T cell receptor beta chains sequenced from a single sample in a study of blood T cell repertoires in COVID-19 (dated by TCRdb to the early 2020s). The library was made by the immunoSEQ multiplex PCR assay. TCRdb obtained this table from immuneACCESS and retained in-frame rearrangements with V and J assigned. These tables miss some clones; where compared with another copy, unresolved V genes account for less than half of the shortfall, and the remainder is unexplained. The sample table lists about 150,000 clones, about 85% of them with a count of one. Approximately 0.6% of the sample is held by the ten biggest clonotypes. The source material was peripheral blood. The receptors were gathered from a man aged 55-75 years with COVID-19, enrolled during active disease.

The chain joins TRBV6-6 to TRBJ1-3; D possibly corresponds to TRBD1 (5 bases). Germline loops: CDR1 MNHNY, CDR2 SVGAGI (reference sequence). Trimming removed 0 bases at V and 7 bases at J, with 10 bases between. The CDR3 contains 14 residues. The CDR3 spells CASSYSFSGNTIYF. The CDR3 DNA sequence: TGTGCCAGCAGTTACTCGTTCTCAGGGAACACCATATATTTT.

V and J are TRBV2 and TRBJ2-7; 7 nucleotides agree with TRBD1. The V segment lost 1 base and the J segment 2 bases; nucleotides outside the gene matches: 5. This CDR3 spans 15 amino acids. The germline V gene has CDR1 SNHLY and CDR2 FYNNEI. The CDR3 is CASSEEGAPTYEQYF. CDR3 DNA sequence: TGTGCCAGCAGTGAAGAGGGGGCACCTACCTACGAGCAGTACTTC. Variable domain in full (rest from reference TRBV2 and TRBJ2-7): EPEVTQTPSHQVTQMGQEVILRCVPISNHLYFYWYRQILGQKVEFLVSFYNNEISEKSEIFDDQFSVERPDGSNFTLKIRSTKLEDSAMYFCASSEEGAPTYEQYFGPGTRLTVT.

This chain connects TRBV5-1 to TRBJ2-1, with TRBD2 matching over 10 bases. Germline V CDR1 and CDR2: SGHRS, YFSETQ. V lost 7 bases and J lost 5; bases outside the gene matches: 9. The CDR3 runs to 15 residues. The chain's CDR3 is CASDFGTSGNNEQFF. CDR3 DNA: TGCGCCAGCGATTTCGGTACTAGCGGGAACAATGAGCAGTTCTTC.

V and J are TRBV21-1 and TRBJ2-1; the D call TRBD1 from the table was never checked on the DNA. TRBV21-1 is a listed pseudogene. The CDR3 covers 13 residues. The CDR3 loop reads CASSKEAGNEQFF. CDR3 sequence (DNA): TGTGCCAGCAGCAAAGAAGCAGGGAATGAGCAGTTCTTC.

The genes are TRBV4-3 and TRBJ2-3, with 7 positions matching TRBD1. With 4 bases clipped from V and 2 bases from J, the junction kept 6 bases outside the gene matches. There are 15 residues in the CDR3. From germline, CDR1 is LGHNA and CDR2 YSLEER. The DNA for the CDR3 is TGCGCCAGCAGCCCCTGGGGACAGCCCACAGATACGCAGTATTTT. Encoded protein: CASSPWGQPTDTQYF.

V is TRBV6-1 and J is TRBJ1-5, with 7 nucleotides matching TRBD1. Germline V CDR1 and CDR2: MNHNS, SASEGT. The CDR3 is 18 amino acids. Germline trimming cut 3 bases from V and 7 bases from J; bases unmatched to any gene: 18. The CDR3 DNA is TGTGCCAGCAGTGATCGGGCATGGGTAACAGGGGCGTTGCAGCCCCAGCATTTT. It yields the protein CASSDRAWVTGALQPQHF.

The chain has TRBV6-5 and TRBJ1-2, with D possibly being TRBD1 (6 bases). V shed 2 bases and J shed 6 bases, with 16 bases lying between them. Germline CDR1 MNHEY, CDR2 SVGAGI. This CDR3 is built from 15 residues. The CDR3 reads CASSYSQVRGDGYTF. The DNA of the CDR3 is TGTGCCAGCAGTTACAGCCAGGTCAGGGGTGATGGCTACACCTTC.

The V call is TRBV6-5, the J call TRBJ1-1, with D hard to call. This CDR3 is built from 16 residues. The germline V and J ends were trimmed by 0 bases and 2 bases, with 13 bases remaining between them. Germline values: CDR1 MNHEY, CDR2 SVGAGI. CDR3: CASSYSLGVGNTEAFF. The CDR3 DNA follows: TGTGCCAGCAGTTACTCGCTCGGGGTTGGAAACACTGAAGCTTTCTTT.

The rearrangement uses TRBV7-8 and TRBJ2-1; 11 bases map to TRBD1. The CDR3 extends over 15 amino acids. The germline gives CDR1 SGHVS, CDR2 FQNEAQ. V shed 3 bases, J shed 8 bases, and the junction held 6 bases outside the gene matches. The CDR3 here is CASSFRDRGAHEQFF. The CDR3 region has the DNA TGTGCCAGCAGCTTCCGGGACAGGGGGGCCCATGAGCAGTTCTTC.

This clone was recorded only once. The chain joins TRBV7-6 to TRBJ1-1, with D perhaps matching TRBD1 (6 bases). The germline V gene encodes CDR1 SGHVS and CDR2 FNYEAQ. V lost 1 base, J lost 0 bases, and 9 bases lay in between. CDR3 length: 15 residues. This chain's CDR3 is CASSLVTGLNTEAFF. The CDR3, as DNA: TGTGCCAGCAGCTTAGTAACAGGGTTGAACACTGAAGCTTTCTTT.

V gene TRBV4-2 combines with J gene TRBJ1-4; the D gene is possibly TRBD1 (5 bases). This CDR3 is built from 18 residues. The V end lost 1 base, the J end lost 0 bases, and 15 bases lay between the germline ends. The germline V gene encodes CDR1 LGHNA and CDR2 YNFKEQ. DNA for the CDR3: TGTGCCAGCAGCCAAGGGGGAACGGGGACTGCAACTAATGAAAAACTGTTTTTT. It yields the protein CASSQGGTGTATNEKLFF.

V gene TRBV6-2 or TRBV6-3 combines with J gene TRBJ1-4; TRBD1 agrees at 9 bases. The V gene end was trimmed by 4 bases and the J gene end by 8 bases; junction bases not matched to a gene: 8. The germline gives CDR1 MNHEY, CDR2 SVGEGT. The CDR3 is 15 residues long. The CDR3 spells CASSSTGTGREKLFF. In DNA, the CDR3 is TGTGCCAGCAGTTCCACGGGGACAGGGCGCGAAAAACTGTTTTTT.

This chain links TRBV18 with TRBJ1-1; possibly TRBD1 for D (6 bases). Germline CDR1 is KGHSH and CDR2 is LQKENI. Trimming left V 5 bases short and J 0 bases short, with 16 bases between. The CDR3 loop spans 16 amino acids. CDR3 protein: CASSSGQTLMNTEAFF. In nucleotides, the CDR3 is TGTGCCAGCTCATCTGGACAGACCCTAATGAACACTGAAGCTTTCTTT. Together with reference TRBV18 and TRBJ1-1, the CDR3 gives the full variable domain: NAGVMQNPRHLVRRRGQEARLRCSPMKGHSHVYWYRQLPEEGLKFMVYLQKENIIDESGMPKERFSAEFPKEGPSILRIQQVVRGDSAAYFCASSSGQTLMNTEAFFGQGTRLTVV.

The genes are TRBV5-6 and TRBJ1-1; D might be TRBD1 (6 bases). Germline-derived CDR1 and CDR2 are SGHDT and YYEEEE. The V gene lost 1 base and the J gene lost 0 bases, with 13 bases spanning the gap. This CDR3 has 16 amino acids. The CDR3 nucleotides are TGTGCCAGCAGCTTGCGTAGACAGGCTATGAACACTGAAGCTTTCTTT. Translating it yields CASSLRRQAMNTEAFF.

The chain is built from TRBV7-2 and TRBJ2-1, with 7 bases matching TRBD2. V shed 2 bases and J 7 bases; nucleotides not matched to a gene: 11. Per germline, CDR1 SGHTA and CDR2 FQGNSA. The CDR3 has 16 residues. The CDR3 bases are TGTGCCAGCAGCTTACAAGGTGGCGGGGGTCTTAATGAGCAGTTCTTC. It specifies CASSLQGGGGLNEQFF.

The chain uses TRBV18 and TRBJ1-1; tentatively, D is TRBD1 (5 bases). The germline gives CDR1 KGHSH, CDR2 LQKENI. This CDR3 spans 13 amino acids. The V end was cut by 4 bases, the J end by 3 bases, with 9 bases between. CDR3 bases: TGTGCCAGCTCACTAGGAGGGGACACTGAAGCTTTCTTT. Protein product: CASSLGGDTEAFF.

J is TRBJ2-7 and V is TRBV6-5; 8 bases align to TRBD1. In germline, CDR1 is MNHEY, CDR2 SVGAGI. V was clipped by 6 bases and J by 7 bases; unmatched bases: 14. This CDR3 contains 15 residues. CDR3 protein: CASRSQGVLLSEQYF. CDR3 DNA: TGTGCCAGCAGGTCACAGGGGGTCCTCCTCTCGGAGCAGTACTTC.

The chain joins TRBV4-2 to TRBJ2-3; tentatively, D is TRBD1 (5 bases). Germline CDR1 reads LGHNA; CDR2 reads YNFKEQ. V dropped 1 base and J dropped 5 bases, with 19 bases sitting between them. This CDR3 comprises 17 residues. The CDR3 loop is CASSQVGAGYREDTQYF. CDR3 bases: TGTGCCAGCAGCCAAGTTGGAGCAGGGTATCGAGAAGATACGCAGTATTTT.

The chain couples TRBV7-2 to TRBJ1-1; possibly TRBD1 for D (6 bases). Germline assignment: CDR1 SGHTA and CDR2 FQGNSA. Trimming stripped 5 bases from V and 5 bases from J, with 15 bases between. CDR3 length equals 14 residues. The CDR3 sequence is CASSPIQGRTEAFF. DNA for the CDR3: TGTGCCAGCAGCCCTATACAGGGAAGGACTGAAGCTTTCTTT.

This clone appeared a few times. The chain carries TRBV30 and TRBJ1-5; no definite D call. The ends were cut back, 3 bases at V and 4 bases at J, with 16 bases in the middle. This CDR3 comprises 15 residues. Germline assignment: CDR1 GTSNPN and CDR2 SVGIG (reference sequence). CDR3 DNA: TGTGCCTGGAGCCTCGACTTCTCGGGAAATCAGCCCCAGCATTTT. Protein product: CAWSLDFSGNQPQHF.

The V gene is TRBV11-2, the J gene TRBJ1-2; 8 bases agree with TRBD1. Germline V gives CDR1 SGHAT, CDR2 FQNNGV. CDR3 length: 14 amino acids. V shed 2 bases, J shed 9 bases, and the junction held 8 bases outside the gene matches. CDR3 DNA: TGTGCCAGCAGCTTAACAGGGGGTGCCAGGAGCTACACCTTC. Translation gives CASSLTGGARSYTF.

The chain links TRBV24-1 to TRBJ2-1, with D possibly matching TRBD1 (6 bases). The germline V gene has CDR1 KGHDR and CDR2 SFDVKD. Trimming pared 3 bases from V and 8 bases from J, leaving 19 bases between. The CDR3 has 16 amino acids. CDR3 DNA: TGTGCCACCAGTGATGCGGCGGACAGCACTAGGGATGAGCAGTTCTTC. This encodes CATSDAADSTRDEQFF.

The chain combines TRBV28 with TRBJ1-2; 8 bases are shared with TRBD1. The J segment lost 5 bases and the V segment lost 2 bases, leaving 13 bases of the junction unmatched. In germline, CDR1 is MDHEN, CDR2 SYDVKM. The length of the CDR3 is 17 residues. The CDR3 sequence is CASSLRAGQGQGYGYTF. CDR3 coding DNA: TGTGCCAGCAGTTTAAGAGCAGGACAGGGTCAGGGGTATGGCTACACCTTC.

CDR3 in DNA: TGTGCCAGCAAAGATCGAGGGAGGGTGGAGACCCAGTACTTC. Translating it yields CASKDRGRVETQYF. This sequence joins TRBV27 and TRBJ2-5, with 7 bases fitting TRBD2. This CDR3 is 14 amino acids long. With 7 bases clipped from V and 5 bases from J, the junction kept 10 bases outside the gene matches. Germline V CDR1 and CDR2: MNHEY, SMNVEV (reference sequence).

The chain has TRBV7-2 and TRBJ2-3; 9 bases fit TRBD2. CDR1 is SGHTA and CDR2 is FQGNSA in the germline V gene. The CDR3 loop spans 15 amino acids. Losses at the gene ends were 6 bases for V and 0 bases for J; bases not matched to a gene: 4. The CDR3 loop reads CASSLAGLSTDTQYF. CDR3 nucleotide sequence: TGTGCCAGCAGTCTAGCGGGACTAAGCACAGATACGCAGTATTTT.

The genes are TRBV30 and TRBJ1-1, with 7 bases matching TRBD1. The CDR3 sequence is 13 residues long. CDR1 GTSNPN and CDR2 SVGIG come from the germline V gene (reference sequence). J lost 4 bases, V lost 5 bases, and 7 bases had no gene match. This chain's CDR3 is CAWGRGSVTEAFF. The CDR3 bases are TGTGCCTGGGGCAGGGGGTCGGTCACTGAAGCTTTCTTT.

This chain uses TRBV7-2 with TRBJ2-5, with 11 bases that match TRBD2. Trimming removed 5 bases from V and 7 bases from J; junction bases left unmatched: 18. The CDR3 totals 18 residues. Looked up from germline, CDR1 is SGHTA and CDR2 is FQGNSA. CDR3 in DNA: TGTGCCAGCAGCCCCGGGACTAGCGGAGGGGGTCTGGGGGGGACCCAGTACTTC. It is translated as CASSPGTSGGGLGGTQYF. Full variable domain (remainder filled in from reference TRBV7-2 and TRBJ2-5): GAGVSQSPSNKVTEKGKDVELRCDPISGHTALYWYRQSLGQGLEFLIYFQGNSAPDKSGLPSDRFSAERTGGSVSTLTIQRTQQEDSAVYLCASSPGTSGGGLGGTQYFGPGTRLLVL.